The 17 T cell receptor beta chains listed next were all sequenced from one sample in a study of OX40 agonist ivuxolimab in advanced cancers. Preparation of the library involved the immunoSEQ multiplex PCR assay. TCRdb took this table from immuneACCESS and kept in-frame rearrangements with V and J called. Such tables lack part of the clones; where checked against another copy, unresolved V genes explain under half of the gap, and the rest is unexplained. This sample is represented by approximately 74,000 clones; over 75% of them were singletons. The ten largest clones represent 5.5% to 6% of the sample. The source material was CD4+ or CD8+ T cells sorted from blood, sampled in a trial of the OX40 agonist ivuxolimab. Source of these receptors: an adult with an advanced solid tumor such as melanoma, head and neck, liver or kidney cancer.

The chain recombines TRBV6-5 with TRBJ2-1; D might be TRBD1 or TRBD2, each matching 6 bases. CDR1 is MNHEY, CDR2 SVGAGI, per germline. CDR3 length: 15 residues. V was shortened by 2 bases and J by 9 bases, with 17 bases between the two germline ends. Here the CDR3 reads CASSYLGGTGFEQFF. For the CDR3, the DNA is TGTGCCAGCAGTTACCTAGGGGGGACCGGATTTGAGCAGTTCTTC.

This clone was seen only once. This chain joins TRBV7-3 and TRBJ2-7, with D perhaps matching TRBD1 (5 bases). The CDR3 totals 14 residues. Germline CDR1 is SGHTA and CDR2 is FQGTGA. Between the trimmed V and J ends, which lost 3 bases and 4 bases, there was a span of 13 bases. The CDR3 region is CASSFQGATYEQYF. The CDR3 nucleotides are TGTGCCAGCAGCTTTCAAGGGGCTACTTACGAGCAGTACTTC.

This chain connects TRBV7-8 to TRBJ1-1; no definite D call. CDR3 length: 13 residues. CDR1 and CDR2 from the germline V gene are SGHVS and FQNEAQ. Deletions cut 1 base from V and 1 base from J, with 4 bases between. The CDR3 bases are TGTGCCAGCAGCTTAGGTTGGAACACTGAAGCTTTCTTT. Protein: CASSLGWNTEAFF.

The chain carries TRBV11-2 and TRBJ2-7, with 9 bases lining up with TRBD1. V shed 3 bases, J shed 5 bases, and the junction held 17 bases outside the gene matches. Germline CDR1 is SGHAT and CDR2 is FQNNGV. The CDR3 loop spans 18 amino acids. CDR3 loop: CASSFHLRNRGQRNEQYV. The DNA of the CDR3 is TGTGCCAGCAGCTTCCACTTGAGGAACAGGGGGCAAAGGAACGAGCAGTACGTC.

This clone was recorded only once. The rearrangement links TRBV30 to TRBJ1-5; D is perhaps TRBD1 (5 bases). V was shortened by 1 base and J by 7 bases, with 11 bases between the two germline ends. Germline lookup yields CDR1 GTSNPN and CDR2 SVGIG (reference sequence). The CDR3 runs to 13 residues. The CDR3 nucleotides read TGTGCCTGGAGTGATAGGGGCCGCCAGCCCCAGCATTTT. This codes for CAWSDRGRQPQHF.

This clone was detected only once. The chain recombines TRBV28 with TRBJ1-4; a possible D gene is TRBD1 (6 bases). Germline V gives CDR1 MDHEN, CDR2 SYDVKM. V dropped 7 bases and J dropped 7 bases, with 22 bases sitting between them. This CDR3 is 16 amino acids long. The CDR3 bases are TGTGCCAGCACCCAGAATAATAGGGGGTTTCGTGAAAAACTGTTTTTT. It specifies CASTQNNRGFREKLFF.

The V call is TRBV19, the J call TRBJ1-1; a weak D match, TRBD1 (6 bases). Trimming cost V 10 bases and J 4 bases, with 13 bases left between them. The length of the CDR3 is 12 residues. The V gene's germline CDR1 is LNHDA and CDR2 SQIVND (reference sequence). In DNA, the CDR3 is TGTGCCACCCAGGACAGACTCACTGAAGCTTTCTTT. Its translation: CATQDRLTEAFF. Together with reference TRBV19 and TRBJ1-1, the CDR3 gives the full variable domain: DGGITQSPKYLFRKEGQNVTLSCEQNLNHDAMYWYRQDPGQGLRLIYYSQIVNDFQKGDIAEGYSVSREKKESFPLTVTSAQKNPTAFYLCATQDRLTEAFFGQGTRLTVV.

In DNA form, the CDR3 reads TGTGCCAGTAGTATAGATGCGACAGGGGGCTGGACTGAAAAACTGTTTTTT. Translation gives CASSIDATGGWTEKLFF. V gene TRBV19 combines with J gene TRBJ1-4; 10 bases match TRBD1. Trimming cost V 0 bases and J 7 bases; bases outside gene matches: 8. Germline lookup yields CDR1 LNHDA and CDR2 SQIVND (reference sequence). The CDR3 consists of 17 residues.

The chain combines TRBV6-5 with TRBJ2-2; no clear D. V was pared by 5 bases and J by 8 bases, with 6 bases between. Per the germline V gene, CDR1 is MNHEY and CDR2 is SVGAGI. The CDR3 length is 11 residues. The CDR3 reads CASSQRGELFF. In nucleotides, the CDR3 is TGTGCCAGCAGTCAAAGGGGGGAGCTGTTTTTT.

This chain connects TRBV28 to TRBJ1-6; tentatively, D is TRBD1 (6 bases). CDR1 and CDR2 (germline): MDHEN, SYDVKM. V lost 5 bases, J lost 11 bases, and 25 bases lay in between. There are 17 residues in the CDR3. CDR3 in DNA: TGTGCCAGCAGTCCGGAACAGGGACCATTTGAGGCTCCACCCCTCCACTTT. This encodes CASSPEQGPFEAPPLHF.

The chain joins TRBV7-2 to TRBJ2-2; D remains ambiguous. The CDR3 extends over 15 amino acids. Germline CDR1 is SGHTA and CDR2 is FQGNSA. V was trimmed by 0 bases and J by 1 base, leaving 6 bases between them. The CDR3 DNA sequence: TGTGCCAGCAGCTTAGCTGGAGTGAACACCGGGGAGCTGTTTTTT. Its translation is CASSLAGVNTGELFF.

The chain couples TRBV30 to TRBJ2-3; 8 bases align to TRBD2. V shed 0 bases and J 5 bases; nucleotides not matched to a gene: 1. Germline V gene data show CDR1 as GTSNPN and CDR2 as SVGIG (reference sequence). This CDR3 is 13 amino acids long. The CDR3 loop reads CAWSVREGDTQYF. In nucleotides, the CDR3 is TGTGCCTGGAGTGTACGGGAGGGAGATACGCAGTATTTT.

The chain has TRBV5-5 and TRBJ1-5; no reliable D call. The CDR3 has 13 amino acids. V shed 0 bases and J shed 4 bases, with 5 bases lying between them. Germline V gene sequence: CDR1 SGHKS, CDR2 YYEKEE (reference sequence). CDR3 protein: CASSLAGNQPQHF. The DNA for the CDR3 is TGTGCCAGCAGCTTGGCCGGGAATCAGCCCCAGCATTTT.

This clone has only a few counts. CDR3 nucleotides: TGTGCCAGTAGTATAGTGCTCTTGGGCGGTAATGAGCAGTTCTTC. Its protein is CASSIVLLGGNEQFF. The chain is built from TRBV19 and TRBJ2-1; D gene unclear. CDR1 is LNHDA, CDR2 SQIVND, per germline (reference sequence). V was shortened by 1 base and J by 7 bases, with 14 bases between the two germline ends. The CDR3 covers 15 residues.

The chain is built from TRBV5-1 and TRBJ2-7; maybe TRBD1 (6 bases). Germline CDR1 reads SGHRS; CDR2 reads YFSETQ. The CDR3 length is 14 residues. Trimming took off 1 base at V and 1 base at J, with 9 bases between the two ends. The CDR3 reads CASSLTTGSYEQYV. For the CDR3, the DNA is TGCGCCAGCAGCTTGACCACAGGGTCCTACGAGCAGTACGTC.

The gene calls are TRBV7-3 and TRBJ2-3; 7 nucleotides agree with TRBD2. This CDR3 is built from 15 residues. Germline V lookup: CDR1 SGHTA, CDR2 FQGTGA. Trimming at V came to 2 bases and at J to 6 bases, leaving 8 bases not matched to a gene. The CDR3 loop is CASSLSGRNSDTQYF. CDR3 coding DNA: TGTGCCAGCAGCTTATCCGGGAGGAATTCCGATACGCAGTATTTT.

This chain connects TRBV28 to TRBJ1-2; TRBD1 matches 7 bases. Looked up from germline, CDR1 is MDHEN and CDR2 is SYDVKM. The CDR3 has 15 residues. V trimming: 4 bases; J trimming: 4 bases; junction bases outside the gene matches: 9. Written as DNA, the CDR3 is TGTGCCAGCAGTTCCACAGGGGTACCGTTCTATGGCTACACCTTC. Translation: CASSSTGVPFYGYTF.